The source of this T cell receptor (beta chain) is a study of cytomegalovirus exposure and HLA in healthy donors. This clone showed up just once. The antigen is not known. 13 Jbeta primers and 60 Vbeta primers were used for the PCR. Some clones are missing from TCRdb's copy, which holds only in-frame ones; the method was immunoSEQ multiplex PCR. The table records roughly 89,000 clones, 80% of them present only once. V lost 7 bases, J lost 0 bases, and 8 bases lay in between. The CDR3 has 13 amino acids. Germline CDR1 reads SNHLY; CDR2 reads FYNNEI. Study conclusions and caveats: Immune exposure data for these donors was limited to CMV serostatus. Trimming of TCR beta V- and J-genes showed a link, identified in a later analysis, to a missense DCLRE1C variant.

Sequenced material: PBMCs. The chain couples TRBV2 to TRBJ2-3; D gene uncertain. The TCR was taken from a man younger than 35 in good health and CMV-seronegative. CDR3 nucleotide sequence: TGTGCCAGCAAAGAGATGAGCACAGATACGCAGTATTTT. Its protein product is CASKEMSTDTQYF.